A single sample is the source of the 21 T cell receptor beta chains below, sequenced in a study of blood T cell repertoires in COVID-19. The data were produced by immunoSEQ multiplex PCR, yet TCRdb's version contains in-frame clones alone and is incomplete. This table has 350,000 to 450,000 clones, around 87% appearing once. Material for sequencing was PBMCs or T cells enriched from blood (not recorded which). The receptor source for this set is a man in his forties or fifties in a cohort exposed to, infected with or recovered from COVID-19 (not recorded which).

The chain links TRBV2 to TRBJ2-2, with TRBD2 matching over 7 bases. The junction had 6 bases not matched to a gene; V was cut back by 1 base and J by 4 bases. The CDR3 length is 16 residues. Germline V CDR1 and CDR2: SNHLY, FYNNEI. The CDR3 here is CASSEGSGLVTGELFF. Here the CDR3 DNA reads TGTGCCAGCAGTGAAGGTAGCGGGCTAGTCACCGGGGAGCTGTTTTTT.

The chain has TRBV9 and TRBJ2-5; 10 nucleotides match TRBD2. This CDR3 has 16 amino acids. Germline V gene sequence: CDR1 SGDLS, CDR2 YYNGEE. V shed 0 bases, J shed 2 bases, and the junction held 4 bases outside the gene matches. This CDR3 is CASSVVLAGPQETQYF. Written as DNA, the CDR3 is TGTGCCAGCAGCGTAGTACTAGCGGGGCCACAAGAGACCCAGTACTTC.

The J gene is TRBJ2-5, the V gene TRBV10-3, with 9 nucleotides matching TRBD2. This CDR3 spans 15 amino acids. The germline gives CDR1 ENHRY, CDR2 SYGVKD. J lost 6 bases, V lost 0 bases, and 5 bases had no gene match. The CDR3 loop reads CAISESVLAGQTQYF. In DNA, the CDR3 is TGTGCCATCAGTGAGTCGGTCCTAGCGGGACAGACCCAGTACTTC.

The V call is TRBV27, the J call TRBJ1-3; tentative D call: TRBD1 (6 bases). This CDR3 is built from 16 residues. With 5 bases removed from V and 7 bases from J, the gap between germline ends came to 21 bases. Germline CDR1 is MNHEY and CDR2 is SMNVEV (reference sequence). The CDR3, as DNA: TGTGCCAGCAGTCCCAACAGGGTCGGCGTCGGGAACACCATATATTTT. This sequence encodes CASSPNRVGVGNTIYF.

This clone was picked up one time. V usage is TRBV18 and J usage is TRBJ1-2; D not certain. Germline CDR1 reads KGHSH; CDR2 reads LQKENI. Trimming left V 0 bases short and J 0 bases short, with 5 bases between. CDR3 length: 14 amino acids. The CDR3 protein is CASSPPEPNYGYTF. CDR3 DNA: TGTGCCAGCTCACCACCGGAGCCTAACTATGGCTACACCTTC.

This chain links TRBV7-2 with TRBJ2-3; the match to TRBD2 covers 10 bases. CDR3 length equals 16 residues. Per germline, CDR1 SGHTA and CDR2 FQGNSA. V was pared by 5 bases and J by 1 base, with 6 bases of the junction left unmatched. As DNA, the CDR3 is TGTGCCAGCAGCCCTAGCGGGAGAAAGGGCACAGATACGCAGTATTTT. This gives the protein CASSPSGRKGTDTQYF.

The rearrangement joins TRBV30 to TRBJ2-3; D call uncertain. The germline V gene encodes CDR1 GTSNPN and CDR2 SVGIG (reference sequence). The length of the CDR3 is 15 residues. With 5 bases removed from V and 2 bases from J, the gap between germline ends came to 17 bases. The CDR3 DNA follows: TGTGCCTGGTCGAGGCGGATGTCCAACACAGATACGCAGTATTTT. Protein product: CAWSRRMSNTDTQYF.

This chain links TRBV19 with TRBJ2-6; 7 bases align to TRBD1. This CDR3 has 15 residues. Per the germline V gene, CDR1 is LNHDA and CDR2 is SQIVND (reference sequence). Trimming removed 7 bases from V and 6 bases from J; junction bases left unmatched: 9. This CDR3 reads CASTGDSTQANVLTF. The CDR3 coding sequence is TGTGCCAGTACCGGGGACAGTACTCAGGCCAACGTCCTGACTTTC.

V usage is TRBV14 and J usage is TRBJ1-2; no definite D call. CDR1 SGHDN and CDR2 FVKESK come from the germline V gene. Between the trimmed V and J ends, which lost 2 bases and 2 bases, there was a span of 18 bases. CDR3 length equals 17 residues. CDR3 protein: CASSQSEDRRRNYGYTF. CDR3 in DNA: TGTGCCAGCAGCCAAAGCGAAGACCGAAGGAGGAACTATGGCTACACCTTC.

This clone was detected only a few times. The chain employs TRBV19 and TRBJ2-1; D gene ambiguous. Germline lookup yields CDR1 LNHDA and CDR2 SQIVND (reference sequence). Trimming pared 2 bases from V and 6 bases from J, leaving 5 bases between. The CDR3 length is 12 residues. CDR3 sequence reads: CASSIFSNEQFF. DNA of the CDR3: TGTGCCAGTAGTATATTCTCCAATGAGCAGTTCTTC.

V gene TRBV7-9 combines with J gene TRBJ2-7; D is possibly TRBD2 (6 bases). Trimming took 5 bases from V and 6 from J, leaving 20 bases between them. There are 15 residues in the CDR3. Germline CDR1 SEHNR, CDR2 FQNEAQ (reference sequence). For the CDR3, the DNA is TGTGCCAGCAGCGCGAAGACGGGGGTGGCGGCCGAGCAGTACTTC. It yields the protein CASSAKTGVAAEQYF.

CDR3 protein: CASSARFPSYEQYF. CDR3 sequence (DNA): TGTGCCAGCAGCGCTAGGTTCCCCTCCTACGAGCAGTACTTC. The chain joins TRBV6-4 to TRBJ2-7; D is uncertain. Germline loops: CDR1 MRHNA, CDR2 SNTAGT. V was clipped by 6 bases and J by 0 bases, with 12 bases between them. The CDR3 has 14 amino acids.

This chain uses TRBV3-1 (or the pseudogene TRBV3-2) with TRBJ2-2; TRBD1 matches at 7 bases. The V gene's germline CDR1 is LGHDT and CDR2 YNNKEL (reference sequence). Trimming cost V 6 bases and J 5 bases; bases outside gene matches: 3. The CDR3 is 13 amino acids. CDR3 sequence: CASRRTGTGELFF. The CDR3 DNA follows: TGTGCCAGCAGAAGGACAGGAACCGGGGAGCTGTTTTTT.

In the case of this clone: In the same sample, other DNA sequences code for this CDR3. The rearrangement joins TRBV5-1 to TRBJ1-3; 7 bases line up with TRBD1. The length of the CDR3 is 15 residues. In germline, CDR1 is SGHRS, CDR2 YFSETQ. V lost 0 bases to trimming and J lost 0 bases; unmatched junction nucleotides: 0. This CDR3 is CASSLEGASGNTIYF. CDR3 coding DNA: TGCGCCAGCAGCTTGGAGGGGGCCTCTGGAAACACCATATATTTT.

The chain joins TRBV30 to TRBJ1-6; D may be TRBD1 (6 bases). CDR1 is GTSNPN, CDR2 SVGIG, per germline (reference sequence). The CDR3 spans 15 residues. Trimming cost V 3 bases and J 2 bases, with 11 bases left between them. As DNA, the CDR3 is TGTGCCTGGAGGACCAGGACAGCCTATAATTCACCCCTCCACTTT. It codes for CAWRTRTAYNSPLHF.

V is TRBV7-8 and J is TRBJ2-5; 13 bases align to TRBD2. V lost 5 bases to trimming and J lost 5 bases; unmatched junction nucleotides: 11. Germline V gene sequence: CDR1 SGHVS, CDR2 FQNEAQ. The CDR3 length is 17 residues. The CDR3 loop is CASSRGTSGNFGETQYF. As DNA, the CDR3 is TGTGCCAGCAGCCGTGGGACTAGCGGGAATTTCGGCGAGACCCAGTACTTC. Full variable domain (missing parts from reference TRBV7-8 and TRBJ2-5): GAGVSQSPRYKVAKRGQDVALRCDPISGHVSLFWYQQALGQGPEFLTYFQNEAQLDKSGLPSDRFFAERPEGSVSTLKIQRTQQEDSAVYLCASSRGTSGNFGETQYFGPGTRLLVL.

The chain links TRBV5-1 to TRBJ2-2; tentatively, D is TRBD2 (5 bases). V lost 2 bases, J lost 4 bases, and 12 bases lay in between. Germline V gene sequence: CDR1 SGHRS, CDR2 YFSETQ. The CDR3 totals 15 residues. The CDR3 DNA reads as TGCGCCAGCAGCTTCGGCCGGGATGGCACCGGGGAGCTGTTTTTT. Translating it yields CASSFGRDGTGELFF.

This CDR3 reads CASYTPGTANNEQFF. Here the CDR3 DNA reads TGTGCCAGCTATACGCCCGGGACAGCAAATAATGAGCAGTTCTTC. The J gene is TRBJ2-1, the V gene TRBV6-5; TRBD1 matches 7 bases. The V gene end was trimmed by 8 bases and the J gene end by 7 bases; junction bases not matched to a gene: 14. The length of the CDR3 is 15 residues. Germline-derived CDR1 and CDR2 are MNHEY and SVGAGI.

The V call is TRBV7-9, the J call TRBJ1-1; 9 bases are shared with TRBD1. The CDR3 sequence is 15 residues long. Trimming at V came to 5 bases and at J to 1 base, leaving 5 bases not matched to a gene. Germline CDR1 reads SEHNR; CDR2 reads FQNEAQ (reference sequence). This CDR3 is CASSPRGQGNTEAFF. CDR3 nucleotide sequence: TGTGCCAGCAGCCCCCGGGGACAGGGGAACACTGAAGCTTTCTTT.

The V and J genes are TRBV28 and TRBJ2-5, with TRBD2 as a possible D gene (6 bases). The CDR3 is made up of 16 amino acids. CDR1 and CDR2 from the germline V gene are MDHEN and SYDVKM. V was shortened by 5 bases and J by 2 bases, with 18 bases between the two germline ends. For the CDR3, the DNA is TGTGCCAGCAGTCCGCCTTTCGGGGGAGCACAAGAGACCCAGTACTTC. Amino acid sequence: CASSPPFGGAQETQYF.

V and J are TRBV7-8 and TRBJ2-1, with TRBD1 matching over 9 bases. The CDR3 loop spans 16 amino acids. CDR1 and CDR2 from the germline V gene are SGHVS and FQNEAQ. V was clipped by 6 bases and J by 0 bases; unmatched bases: 6. CDR3 residues: CASSRPTGGSYNEQFF. DNA for the CDR3: TGTGCCAGCAGTAGGCCGACAGGGGGCTCCTACAATGAGCAGTTCTTC.